This entry lists 7 T cell receptor beta chains sequenced from one sample in a study of blood T cell repertoires in COVID-19. The repertoire was sequenced with immunoSEQ multiplex PCR; TCRdb's copy has only in-frame clones and lacks some. The sample lists under 250,000 clones, 86% occurring once. Material: peripheral blood. Source of these receptors: a man between 50 and 59 years old with COVID-19, enrolled during active disease.

The rearrangement uses TRBV19 and TRBJ1-1, with unresolved D. Trimming removed 1 base at V and 4 bases at J, with 16 bases between. CDR3 length equals 16 residues. The germline gives CDR1 LNHDA, CDR2 SQIVND (reference sequence). CDR3 loop: CASSIGGNFEGTEAFF. The CDR3 coding sequence is TGTGCCAGTAGTATAGGAGGGAACTTTGAGGGCACTGAAGCTTTCTTT.

This sequence joins TRBV4-2 and TRBJ2-1, with 11 nucleotides matching TRBD2. Germline V CDR1 and CDR2: LGHNA, YNFKEQ. The V segment lost 4 bases and the J segment 7 bases; nucleotides outside the gene matches: 9. The CDR3 is 16 amino acids. The CDR3 protein is CASSPEGSGGVNEQFF. CDR3 in DNA: TGTGCCAGCAGCCCCGAGGGTAGCGGGGGGGTAAATGAGCAGTTCTTC.

This sequence joins TRBV14 and TRBJ2-7; D possibly corresponds to TRBD2 (5 bases). V shed 0 bases and J shed 2 bases, with 11 bases lying between them. This CDR3 is built from 15 residues. Germline V gene sequence: CDR1 SGHDN, CDR2 FVKESK. CDR3 nucleotide sequence: TGTGCCAGCAGCCAAGATTTCGGGATAACCTACGAGCAGTACTTC. Translated: CASSQDFGITYEQYF.

The chain links TRBV6-6 to TRBJ1-2; a weak D match, TRBD1 (5 bases). Looked up from germline, CDR1 is MNHNY and CDR2 is SVGAGI (reference sequence). The CDR3 spans 14 residues. The V and J ends lost 2 bases and 3 bases respectively, with 10 bases between them. The CDR3 DNA is TGTGCCAGCAGTTACGGCAGGGCTGACTATGGCTACACCTTC. It specifies CASSYGRADYGYTF.

This sequence joins TRBV10-3 and TRBJ2-2, with 12 bases lining up with TRBD1. Losses at the gene ends were 6 bases for V and 4 bases for J; bases not matched to a gene: 6. This CDR3 has 16 amino acids. CDR1 ENHRY and CDR2 SYGVKD come from the germline V gene. CDR3 region: CAISPGTGGGTGELFF. The CDR3 DNA is TGTGCCATCAGCCCCGGGACAGGGGGCGGCACCGGGGAGCTGTTTTTT.

The chain combines TRBV7-9 with TRBJ1-2; no clear D. The CDR3 sequence is 16 residues long. The ends were cut back, 2 bases at V and 2 bases at J, with 15 bases in the middle. Germline CDR1 and CDR2: SEHNR and FQNEAQ (reference sequence). CDR3: CASSLHDYGYNYGYTF. The CDR3, as DNA: TGTGCCAGCAGCTTACATGATTACGGGTACAACTATGGCTACACCTTC.

V gene TRBV9 combines with J gene TRBJ2-5, with D uncertain. CDR3 length: 14 amino acids. Germline V gene sequence: CDR1 SGDLS, CDR2 YYNGEE. Between the trimmed V and J ends, which lost 0 bases and 5 bases, there was a span of 11 bases. The CDR3 loop is CASSVAWQSETQYF. The DNA of the CDR3 is TGTGCCAGCAGCGTAGCTTGGCAGTCGGAGACCCAGTACTTC.